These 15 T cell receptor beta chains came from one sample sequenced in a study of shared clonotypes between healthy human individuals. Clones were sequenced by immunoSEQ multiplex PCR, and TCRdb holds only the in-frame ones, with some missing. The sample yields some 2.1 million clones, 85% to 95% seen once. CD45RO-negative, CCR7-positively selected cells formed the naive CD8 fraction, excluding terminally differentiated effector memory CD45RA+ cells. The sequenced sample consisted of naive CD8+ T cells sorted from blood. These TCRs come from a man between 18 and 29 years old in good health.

CDR3 bases: TGTGCCAGCTCCCGGGCCGCTAATTCACCCCTCCACTTT. This encodes CASSRAANSPLHF. The V call is TRBV2, the J call TRBJ1-6; no clear D. The CDR3 runs 13 residues. Per the germline V gene, CDR1 is SNHLY and CDR2 is FYNNEI. Trimming pared 8 bases from V and 6 bases from J, leaving 11 bases between.

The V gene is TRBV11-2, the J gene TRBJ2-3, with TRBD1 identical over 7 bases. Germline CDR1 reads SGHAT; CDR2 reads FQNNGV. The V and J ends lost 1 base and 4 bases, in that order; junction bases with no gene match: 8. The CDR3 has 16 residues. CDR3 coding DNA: TGTGCCAGCAGCTTAGCGGGCAGGGGGAAGGCAGATACGCAGTATTTT. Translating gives CASSLAGRGKADTQYF.

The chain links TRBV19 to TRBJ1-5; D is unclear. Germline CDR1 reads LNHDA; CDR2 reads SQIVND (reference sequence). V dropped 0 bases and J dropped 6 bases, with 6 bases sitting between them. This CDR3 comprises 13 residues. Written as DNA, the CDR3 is TGTGCCAGTAGTATAGAGGCTGGTCAGCCCCAGCATTTT. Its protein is CASSIEAGQPQHF.

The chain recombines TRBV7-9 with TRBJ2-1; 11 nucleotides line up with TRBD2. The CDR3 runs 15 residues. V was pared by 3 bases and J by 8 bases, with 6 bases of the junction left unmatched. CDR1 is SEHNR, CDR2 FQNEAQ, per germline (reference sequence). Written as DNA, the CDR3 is TGTGCCAGCAGCTTGGGGACTAGCGGTCGAGATGAGCAGTTCTTC. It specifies CASSLGTSGRDEQFF. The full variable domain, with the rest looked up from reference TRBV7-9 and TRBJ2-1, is DTGVSQNPRHKITKRGQNVTFRCDPISEHNRLYWYRQTLGQGPEFLTYFQNEAQLEKSRLLSDRFSAERPKGSFSTLEIQRTEQGDSAMYLCASSLGTSGRDEQFFGPGTRLTVL.

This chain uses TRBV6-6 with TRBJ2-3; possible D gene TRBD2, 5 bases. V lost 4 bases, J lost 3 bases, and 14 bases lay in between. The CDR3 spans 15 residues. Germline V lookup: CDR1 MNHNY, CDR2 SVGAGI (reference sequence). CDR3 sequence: CASSSVGEVTDTQYF. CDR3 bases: TGTGCCAGCAGTTCGGTGGGAGAAGTAACAGATACGCAGTATTTT.

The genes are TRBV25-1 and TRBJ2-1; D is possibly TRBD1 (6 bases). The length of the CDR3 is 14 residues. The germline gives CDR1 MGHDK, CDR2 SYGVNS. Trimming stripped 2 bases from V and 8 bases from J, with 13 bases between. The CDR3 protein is CASSELGASDEQFF. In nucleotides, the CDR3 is TGTGCCAGCAGTGAACTGGGGGCGTCGGATGAGCAGTTCTTC.

CDR3 region: CASSQVDMPTFF. The CDR3 bases are TGCGCCAGCAGCCAAGTTGATATGCCGACTTTCTTT. The chain recombines TRBV4-1 with TRBJ1-1; no firm D call. CDR3 size: 12 residues. Germline V lookup: CDR1 MGHRA, CDR2 YSYEKL. The germline V and J ends were trimmed by 1 base and 12 bases, with 12 bases remaining between them.

The CDR3 bases are TGTGCCAGCAGCCGAAGAACGGGGGGTACTAATGAAAAACTGTTTTTT. This encodes CASSRRTGGTNEKLFF. The chain joins TRBV5-8 to TRBJ1-4, with TRBD1 as a possible D gene (5 bases). This CDR3 is built from 16 residues. Trimming shortened V by 4 bases and J by 2 bases, and 15 bases separated the two germline ends. CDR1 SGHTS and CDR2 YDEGEE come from the germline V gene.

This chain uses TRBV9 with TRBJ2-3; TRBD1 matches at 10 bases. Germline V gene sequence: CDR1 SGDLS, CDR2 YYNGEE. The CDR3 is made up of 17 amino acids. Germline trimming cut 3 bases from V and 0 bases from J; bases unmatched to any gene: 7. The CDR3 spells CASSGTGTGASTDTQYF. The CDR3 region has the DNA TGTGCCAGCAGCGGAACCGGGACAGGGGCTAGCACAGATACGCAGTATTTT.

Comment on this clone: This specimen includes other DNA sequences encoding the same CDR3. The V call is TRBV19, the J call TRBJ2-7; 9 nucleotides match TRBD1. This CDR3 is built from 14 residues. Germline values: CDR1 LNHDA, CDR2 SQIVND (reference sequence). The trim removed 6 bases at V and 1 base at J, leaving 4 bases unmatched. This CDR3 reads CASSPGTGSYEQYF. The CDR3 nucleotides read TGTGCCAGTAGCCCGGGGACAGGGTCCTACGAGCAGTACTTC.

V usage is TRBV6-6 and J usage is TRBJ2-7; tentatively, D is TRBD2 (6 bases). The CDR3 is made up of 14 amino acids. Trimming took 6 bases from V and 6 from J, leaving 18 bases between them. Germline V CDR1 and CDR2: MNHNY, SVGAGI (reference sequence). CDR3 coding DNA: TGTGCCAGCAGCCCACAGACTAGATTTGGCGAGCAGTACTTC. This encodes CASSPQTRFGEQYF.

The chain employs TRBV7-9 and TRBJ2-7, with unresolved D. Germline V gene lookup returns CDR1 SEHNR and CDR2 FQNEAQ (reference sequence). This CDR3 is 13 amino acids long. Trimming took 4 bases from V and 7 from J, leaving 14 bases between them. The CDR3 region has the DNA TGTGCCAGCAGCTCAGACCGGATGAGGGAGCAGTACTTC. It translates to CASSSDRMREQYF.

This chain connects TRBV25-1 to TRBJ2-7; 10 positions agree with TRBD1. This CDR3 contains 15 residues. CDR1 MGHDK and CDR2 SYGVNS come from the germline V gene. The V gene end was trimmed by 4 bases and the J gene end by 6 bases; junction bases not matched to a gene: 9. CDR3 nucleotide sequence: TGTGCCAGCAGTGCCTCCGGGACAGGGGATTCCGAGCAGTACTTC. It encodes CASSASGTGDSEQYF.

This CDR3 reads CASSRASLAGGAETQYF. CDR3 nucleotides: TGCGCCAGCAGCCGGGCGTCTCTAGCGGGAGGGGCAGAGACCCAGTACTTC. The J gene is TRBJ2-5, the V gene TRBV4-3, with 12 bases matching TRBD2. V lost 4 bases, J lost 4 bases, and 10 bases stayed unmatched. Looked up from germline, CDR1 is LGHNA and CDR2 is YSLEER. CDR3 length equals 17 residues.

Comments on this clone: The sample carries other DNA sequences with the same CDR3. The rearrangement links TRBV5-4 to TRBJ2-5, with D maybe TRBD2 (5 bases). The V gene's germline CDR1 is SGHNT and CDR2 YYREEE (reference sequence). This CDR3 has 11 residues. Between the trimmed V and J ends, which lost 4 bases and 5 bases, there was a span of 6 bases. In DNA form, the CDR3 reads TGTGCCAGCAGCCCGGGGGAGACCCAGTACTTC. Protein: CASSPGETQYF.